This TCR beta chain was recovered during a study of blood T cell repertoires in COVID-19 (dated by TCRdb to about 2020). Study-level background: Samples covering the acute and convalescent phases of COVID-19 were provided by collaborators in the United States, Italy and Spain. HLA class I and class II types, where available, came from metadata supplied by the sample provider rather than from assay-based typing. The repertoires were released in a freely available public database meant as a resource for research on the immune response to SARS-CoV-2. The sample metadata nearly always contained a de-identified subject ID, COVID-19 status, age in years and sex. The samples were drawn from the first 160 participants of the ongoing ImmuneRACE study and from roughly 1,300 subjects provided by 6 global collaborators. The dataset comprised deeply sampled blood TCRbeta repertoires from subjects exposed to, actively infected with, or recovered from COVID-19. The material from the prospective study consisted of cDNA or gDNA derived from T cells, B-cell-depleted T cells, or PBMCs.

TCRbeta CDR3 regions were amplified from genomic DNA by means of the immunoSEQ Assay, a bias-controlled multiplex PCR. Per the original workflow: Within the assay, amplification of reference gene primers was used to estimate how many nucleated cells each sample contained. To quantify the absolute abundance of each unique TCRbeta CDR3 rearrangement, sequence reads were collapsed and filtered. Productive Simpson clonality was computed per sample as the square root of Simpson's diversity index over productive rearrangements. The table comes from immuneACCESS by way of TCRdb, which keeps in-frame sequences with V and J called. Part of the clones is missing from these tables; in studies checked, under half for an unresolved V gene and the rest for unknown reasons. V, J and clone size are those of that table, while D and trimming were read from the DNA. This sample holds tens of thousands of clones; about 91% were observed only once. The top ten constitute approximately 2.1% of the sample.

About this clone: Its antigen is currently not known. Base-call qualities are not available, and no considerably larger clone is one nucleotide away.

The research as a whole found: The amount of clinical and demographic metadata varied by source and participant and was provided uncurated.

Trimming costs V 2 bases and J 4 bases, and their ends lie 11 bases apart. The CDR3 measures 15 amino acids from cysteine to phenylalanine. Of all the DNA, just the CDR3 is kept, 45 bases in frame from base 1. The CDR1 and CDR2 encoded by the germline V gene are LGHNA and YSLEER. Whole blood was collected in K2EDTA tubes by collaborating institutions according to the institutions' own protocols. For TCRbeta analysis, collaborators shipped samples in one of three forms: frozen whole blood, isolated PBMCs, or DNA extracted from either of those sample types. Here the chain combines TRBV4-3 and TRBJ2-2; a confident D gene designation cannot be given. The specimen sequenced was peripheral blood. This receptor was obtained from a man in his fifties or sixties with acute or convalescent COVID-19. The bases read TGCGCCAGCAGCCAAAATGGGCAGTTCACCGGGGAGCTGTTTTTT. This is translated as CASSQNGQFTGELFF.